This T cell receptor (beta chain) was found in a study of beta chain features in type 1 diabetes. Study-level points and caveats: TCRB CDR3s from Type 1 diabetes patients were moderately but significantly shorter in all four CD4+ subsets.

This clone was seen a few times. Its target is not known. In the same sample, other DNA sequences code for this CDR3. cDNA synthesis used the whole RNA isolate, giving expressed TCRB sequences. The table came from immunoSEQ multiplex PCR; TCRdb's copy has only in-frame clones and leaves some out. The repertoire holds roughly 150,000 clones, with roughly 8.1% as singletons. Germline-derived CDR1 and CDR2 are LNHDA and SQIVND (reference sequence). The CDR3 is 13 residues long. The V end lost 3 bases, the J end lost 7 bases, and 9 bases lay between the germline ends. Sequenced sample: central memory CD4+ T cells from blood. This sequence joins TRBV19 and TRBJ2-2; D gene uncertain. The clonotype was recovered from a man aged 18-30 years in good health. The CDR3, as DNA: TGTGCCAGTAGTATTACCCGCGGCGGGGAGCTGTTTTTT. Translated: CASSITRGGELFF.